The 26 T cell receptor beta chains below come from one sample, sequenced in a study of radiation and T cells in renal cell carcinoma. Repertoires were generated with immunoSEQ multiplex PCR, while TCRdb's copy carries only in-frame clones and drops some. The sample lists about 150,000 clones, 88% occurring once. Sample time point: baseline pretreatment blood. The sample's treatment: 15 Gy SBRT to primary tumor, nephrectomy 4 weeks later. The source material was blood, sampled from a patient whose treatment included radiotherapy and nephrectomy. These receptors came from a woman aged 70-85 years with renal cell carcinoma.

The chain uses TRBV11-2 and TRBJ2-5; D unclear. V was clipped by 7 bases and J by 5 bases, with 14 bases between them. Looked up from germline, CDR1 is SGHAT and CDR2 is FQNNGV. The CDR3 length is 13 residues. CDR3 sequence reads: CASTTSPVETQYF. The CDR3 nucleotides read TGTGCCAGCACCACCTCACCTGTGGAGACCCAGTACTTC.

The chain carries TRBV30 and TRBJ1-6; TRBD1 is a possible D gene (6 bases). The germline V gene encodes CDR1 GTSNPN and CDR2 SVGIG (reference sequence). The V end lost 5 bases, the J end lost 6 bases, and 14 bases lay between the germline ends. The length of the CDR3 is 14 residues. The CDR3 reads CAWEPGARNSPLHF. Written as DNA, the CDR3 is TGTGCCTGGGAGCCAGGGGCGCGTAATTCACCCCTCCACTTT.

The V and J genes are TRBV5-8 and TRBJ1-1, with 9 bases that match TRBD1. CDR3 length equals 14 residues. Germline V gene data show CDR1 as SGHTS and CDR2 as YDEGEE. Trimming took 3 bases from V and 4 from J; bases not matched to a gene: 4. The CDR3 protein is CASSWGQGSTEAFF. As DNA, the CDR3 is TGTGCCAGCAGCTGGGGACAGGGTTCCACTGAAGCTTTCTTT. Combining the CDR3 with reference TRBV5-8 and TRBJ1-1 gives the whole variable domain EAGVTQSPTHLIKTRGQQATLRCSPISGHTSVYWYQQALGLGLQFLLWYDEGEERNRGNFPPRFSGRQFPNYSSELNVNALELEDSALYLCASSWGQGSTEAFFGQGTRLTVV.

The table lists this clone with a count of one. The chain is built from TRBV30 and TRBJ1-4, with TRBD1 identical over 7 bases. Germline V gene lookup returns CDR1 GTSNPN and CDR2 SVGIG (reference sequence). The CDR3 has 14 residues. V gave up 3 bases and J gave up 7 bases; unmatched junction bases: 8. DNA for the CDR3: TGTGCCTGGAGCCCCGGACAGGCCGGTGAAAAACTGTTTTTT. This translates into CAWSPGQAGEKLFF.

This rearrangement joins TRBV4-1 to TRBJ1-5; D uncertain. The CDR3 extends over 16 amino acids. V was pared by 0 bases and J by 0 bases, with 9 bases between. Germline CDR1 and CDR2: MGHRA and YSYEKL. This CDR3 is CASSQDMTYSNQPQHF. The CDR3 DNA is TGCGCCAGCAGCCAAGATATGACCTATAGCAATCAGCCCCAGCATTTT.

The V call is TRBV2, the J call TRBJ2-5; 9 nucleotides match TRBD2. With V trimmed by 2 bases and J by 4 bases, 14 bases remained unmatched. This CDR3 comprises 18 residues. The V gene's germline CDR1 is SNHLY and CDR2 FYNNEI. The DNA for the CDR3 is TGTGCCAGCAGTGAACTGCTGGCGGGGGGGGCTAGGGGAGAGACCCAGTACTTC. Translated, it gives CASSELLAGGARGETQYF.

The genes are TRBV29-1 and TRBJ1-2; D might be TRBD1 (6 bases). Germline CDR1 reads SQVTM; CDR2 reads ANQGSEA. The CDR3 runs 13 residues. V gave up 4 bases and J gave up 9 bases, with 18 bases separating them. CDR3 in amino acids: CSVVSSDSFSYTF. The CDR3 nucleotides are TGCAGCGTTGTATCGTCGGACAGCTTCAGCTACACCTTC.

This clone is a singleton in its sample. The rearrangement links TRBV11-3 to TRBJ1-2; D possibly corresponds to TRBD1 (6 bases). The ends were cut back, 6 bases at V and 5 bases at J, with 10 bases in the middle. The CDR3 is made up of 12 amino acids. CDR1 and CDR2 from the germline V gene are SGHNT and YENEEA. The CDR3 sequence: CASSLRGYGYTF. CDR3 DNA: TGTGCCAGCAGTCTAAGGGGGTATGGCTACACCTTC.

The V gene is TRBV27, the J gene TRBJ1-6; 8 positions match TRBD1. V trimming: 5 bases; J trimming: 2 bases; junction bases outside the gene matches: 8. Per the germline V gene, CDR1 is MNHEY and CDR2 is SMNVEV (reference sequence). The length of the CDR3 is 17 residues. The CDR3 reads CASSSDRGIAYNSPLHF. DNA of the CDR3: TGTGCCAGCAGTAGTGACAGGGGAATCGCCTATAATTCACCCCTCCACTTT.

This sequence joins TRBV7-9 and TRBJ1-4; D unclear. Germline V gene sequence: CDR1 SEHNR, CDR2 FQNEAQ (reference sequence). This CDR3 spans 16 amino acids. Trimming pared 2 bases from V and 4 bases from J, leaving 14 bases between. CDR3: CASSLSRVDLNEKLFF. CDR3 DNA: TGTGCCAGCAGCTTAAGTCGTGTGGATCTTAATGAAAAACTGTTTTTT.

The chain recombines TRBV6-4 with TRBJ2-1; D is undetermined. In germline, CDR1 is MRHNA, CDR2 SNTAGT. This CDR3 region has 15 residues. Deletions cut 0 bases from V and 1 base from J, with 7 bases between. The CDR3 loop reads CASSDSARSYNEQFF. The CDR3 DNA follows: TGTGCCAGCAGTGACTCGGCAAGATCCTACAATGAGCAGTTCTTC.

The rearrangement links TRBV10-3 to TRBJ2-2; no firm D call. Trimming removed 7 bases from V and 2 bases from J, with 14 bases in between. CDR1 ENHRY and CDR2 SYGVKD come from the germline V gene. The CDR3 consists of 15 residues. The CDR3 sequence: CAITPAGLNTGELFF. The CDR3 DNA follows: TGTGCCATCACCCCAGCCGGCCTAAACACCGGGGAGCTGTTTTTT.

This clone has just one count. This chain joins TRBV28 and TRBJ2-3; the D call may be TRBD1 or TRBD2 (6 bases each). From germline, CDR1 is MDHEN and CDR2 SYDVKM. This CDR3 has 14 residues. The V gene lost 6 bases and the J gene lost 1 base, with 11 bases spanning the gap. The CDR3 coding sequence is TGTGCCAGCAGGGCGGGACACCGCACAGATACGCAGTATTTT. This encodes CASRAGHRTDTQYF.

The J gene is TRBJ2-7, the V gene TRBV2; D uncertain. Germline V gives CDR1 SNHLY, CDR2 FYNNEI. Trimming removed 6 bases at V and 6 bases at J, with 12 bases between. The CDR3 covers 12 residues. For the CDR3, the DNA is TGTGCCAGCAGAGCCGTTAAGTCCGAGCAGTACTTC. Translating gives CASRAVKSEQYF.

The chain uses TRBV7-2 and TRBJ2-6; no reliable D call. Trimming pared 3 bases from V and 2 bases from J, leaving 2 bases between. Germline lookup yields CDR1 SGHTA and CDR2 FQGNSA. The CDR3 contains 13 residues. CDR3 bases: TGTGCCAGCAGCTTCGCTGGGGCCAACGTCCTGACTTTC. Amino acids: CASSFAGANVLTF.

V is TRBV13 and J is TRBJ1-1; 10 nucleotides line up with TRBD1. Germline V gene lookup returns CDR1 PRHDT and CDR2 FYEKMQ (reference sequence). The CDR3 is 13 residues long. Trimming removed 5 bases from V and 7 bases from J; junction bases left unmatched: 4. CDR3 nucleotides: TGTGCCAGCAGCCCAGGGACAGGGGATGAAGCTTTCTTT. Residues: CASSPGTGDEAFF. The full variable domain, in which reference TRBV13 and TRBJ1-1 provide the parts outside the CDR3, is AAGVIQSPRHLIKEKRETATLKCYPIPRHDTVYWYQQGPGQDPQFLISFYEKMQSDKGSIPDRFSAQQFSDYHSELNMSSLELGDSALYFCASSPGTGDEAFFGQGTRLTVV.

In this sample, this clone turned up once. The chain combines TRBV4-1 with TRBJ2-2; 7 nucleotides line up with TRBD2. The CDR3 has 17 residues. Germline V gene sequence: CDR1 MGHRA, CDR2 YSYEKL. V shed 1 base and J 5 bases; nucleotides not matched to a gene: 10. This CDR3 is CASSQVLKAGRTGELFF. The CDR3 DNA follows: TGCGCCAGCAGCCAAGTTTTAAAAGCGGGGAGGACCGGGGAGCTGTTTTTT.

The chain combines TRBV2 with TRBJ1-2; 10 bases line up with TRBD1. The CDR3 has 14 amino acids. Germline CDR1 and CDR2: SNHLY and FYNNEI. V was pared by 4 bases and J by 7 bases, with 6 bases of the junction left unmatched. The CDR3 loop reads CASSVGTGVPGYTF. CDR3 DNA sequence: TGTGCCAGCAGTGTGGGGACAGGGGTTCCTGGCTACACCTTC.

This clone was detected once. The rearrangement uses TRBV9 and TRBJ2-1, with a tentative D call TRBD2 (6 bases). The CDR3 is 18 amino acids. V was clipped by 0 bases and J by 0 bases, with 16 bases between them. Germline CDR1 SGDLS, CDR2 YYNGEE. The chain's CDR3 is CASSVGPGGTVSYNEQFF. The CDR3 region has the DNA TGTGCCAGCAGCGTAGGGCCTGGAGGGACTGTCTCCTACAATGAGCAGTTCTTC.

This clone was recorded a few times. The CDR3 here is CASSQGDSSNQPQHF. CDR3 nucleotide sequence: TGCGCCAGCAGCCAAGGGGACAGCAGCAATCAGCCCCAGCATTTT. The chain joins TRBV4-1 to TRBJ1-5; 7 bases match TRBD1. With V trimmed by 1 base and J by 1 base, 1 base remained unmatched. The CDR3 spans 15 residues. Germline V gives CDR1 MGHRA, CDR2 YSYEKL.

CDR3 coding DNA: TGTGCCAGCAGCCAGATAGCGGGGGGCGCCTACAATGAGCAGTTCTTC. Translating gives CASSQIAGGAYNEQFF. The chain is built from TRBV14 and TRBJ2-1; 10 bases line up with TRBD2. V shed 3 bases and J 2 bases; nucleotides not matched to a gene: 4. CDR1 SGHDN and CDR2 FVKESK come from the germline V gene. The CDR3 is made up of 16 amino acids.

This chain uses TRBV30 with TRBJ1-1; TRBD1 is a possible D gene (5 bases). Trimming cost V 1 base and J 6 bases, with 12 bases left between them. Germline CDR1 is GTSNPN and CDR2 is SVGIG (reference sequence). The CDR3 has 13 amino acids. The CDR3 here is CAWSGHGAPEAFF. In nucleotides, the CDR3 is TGTGCCTGGAGTGGTCATGGGGCGCCTGAAGCTTTCTTT.

This chain uses TRBV12-5 with TRBJ1-1; TRBD1 agrees at 11 bases. The CDR3 covers 17 residues. Trimming took 0 bases from V and 5 from J; bases not matched to a gene: 8. Per the germline V gene, CDR1 is LGHNT and CDR2 is FRNRAP. The CDR3 region is CASGLVLSGQGVTEAFF. CDR3 bases: TGTGCTAGTGGTTTGGTACTCTCGGGACAGGGGGTAACTGAAGCTTTCTTT.

J is TRBJ2-3 and V is TRBV7-6; D unresolved. Trimming stripped 3 bases from V and 2 bases from J, with 9 bases between. This CDR3 comprises 14 residues. Germline CDR1 SGHVS, CDR2 FNYEAQ. The CDR3 sequence is CASSFGRYTDTQYF. The CDR3, as DNA: TGTGCCAGCAGCTTTGGCAGATACACAGATACGCAGTATTTT.

The CDR3 here is CATRDIYNYEQYF. Here the CDR3 DNA reads TGTGCCACCCGGGACATTTATAACTACGAGCAGTACTTC. The rearrangement links TRBV6-5 to TRBJ2-7; D is perhaps TRBD1 (6 bases). From germline, CDR1 is MNHEY and CDR2 SVGAGI. The length of the CDR3 is 13 residues. Trimming cost V 10 bases and J 3 bases, with 16 bases left between them.

This clone has only one observation. The chain recombines TRBV30 with TRBJ2-5, with no clear D. V was pared by 3 bases and J by 2 bases, with 4 bases between. Looked up from germline, CDR1 is GTSNPN and CDR2 is SVGIG (reference sequence). The CDR3 length is 11 residues. The CDR3 DNA is TGTGCCTGGAGCCCACAAGAGACCCAGTACTTC. It is translated as CAWSPQETQYF. Using reference TRBV30 and TRBJ2-5 for the parts outside the CDR3, the full variable domain is SQTIHQWPATLVQPVGSPLSLECTVEGTSNPNLYWYRQAAGRGLQLLFYSVGIGQISSEVPQNLSASRPQDRQFILSSKKLLLSDSGFYLCAWSPQETQYFGPGTRLLVL.